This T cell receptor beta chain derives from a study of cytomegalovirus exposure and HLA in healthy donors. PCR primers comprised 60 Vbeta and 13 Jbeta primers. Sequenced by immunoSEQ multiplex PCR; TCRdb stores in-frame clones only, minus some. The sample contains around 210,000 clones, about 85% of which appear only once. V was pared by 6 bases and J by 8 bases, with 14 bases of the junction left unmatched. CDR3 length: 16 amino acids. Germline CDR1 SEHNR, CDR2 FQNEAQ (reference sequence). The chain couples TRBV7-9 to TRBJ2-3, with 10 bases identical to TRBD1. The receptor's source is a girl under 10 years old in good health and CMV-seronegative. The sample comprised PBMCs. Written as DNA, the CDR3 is TGTGCCAGCAGATCCGGGACAGGGGTACTTTGGGGTACGCAGTATTTT. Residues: CASRSGTGVLWGTQYF. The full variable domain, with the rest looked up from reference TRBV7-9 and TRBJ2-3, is DTGVSQNPRHKITKRGQNVTFRCDPISEHNRLYWYRQTLGQGPEFLTYFQNEAQLEKSRLLSDRFSAERPKGSFSTLEIQRTEQGDSAMYLCASRSGTGVLWGTQYFGPGTRLTVL.